Listed here are 20 T cell receptor beta chains from one sample, sequenced in a study of blood T cell repertoires in COVID-19 (dated by TCRdb to 2020 to 2022). Libraries were made using the immunoSEQ multiplex PCR assay. The source is immuneACCESS, and TCRdb retained only in-frame sequences with V and J called. Part of the clones is not carried over; for the studies checked, unresolved V genes explain less than half of this, and the remainder is unexplained. Across this sample there are fewer than 250,000 clones, with 85% to 90% seen only once. Around 15% of the sample is taken by the ten largest. Sequencing was performed on PBMCs or T cells enriched from blood (not recorded which). The receptors originated from a woman between 45 and 60 years old with acute COVID-19.

This clone was seen more than once but under ten times. The chain employs TRBV11-2 and TRBJ2-1, with 8 bases that match TRBD2. The CDR3 has 13 amino acids. J was trimmed by 13 bases and V by 7 bases; bases with no gene match: 12. In germline, CDR1 is SGHAT, CDR2 FQNNGV. The chain's CDR3 is CASNDLAGWIQFF. CDR3 in DNA: TGTGCCAGCAACGATTTAGCGGGATGGATACAGTTCTTC.

The rearrangement links TRBV5-4 to TRBJ2-1; 8 bases fit TRBD2. The CDR3 spans 16 residues. J gave up 10 bases and V 0 bases, and 12 bases lay outside the gene matches. Per germline, CDR1 SGHNT and CDR2 YYREEE (reference sequence). The CDR3 nucleotides read TGTGCCAGCAGCTTGGCGGCTAGCGGGCGCCAGGGGGAGCAGTTCTTC. Its protein product is CASSLAASGRQGEQFF.

This sequence joins TRBV5-5 and TRBJ2-7, with a possible D match to TRBD2 (5 bases). V was clipped by 4 bases and J by 3 bases, with 17 bases between them. This CDR3 region has 15 residues. The V gene's germline CDR1 is SGHKS and CDR2 YYEKEE (reference sequence). The CDR3 DNA reads as TGTGCCAGCAGCCCCGGACTGGCGGGCTACTACGAGCAGTACTTC. As protein: CASSPGLAGYYEQYF.

This clone was observed once. The chain employs TRBV6-5 and TRBJ1-6, with TRBD1 identical over 10 bases. V dropped 6 bases and J dropped 9; count of bases not matched to a gene: 2. From germline, CDR1 is MNHEY and CDR2 SVGAGI. CDR3 length: 13 residues. CDR3 nucleotides: TGTGCCAGCAGACGACAGGGGGCTTCACCCCTCCACTTT. Its translation: CASRRQGASPLHF.

The chain employs TRBV5-5 and TRBJ1-4, with a tentative D call TRBD1 (6 bases). The CDR3 has 15 amino acids. The germline gives CDR1 SGHKS, CDR2 YYEKEE (reference sequence). Trimming pared 6 bases from V and 4 bases from J, leaving 16 bases between. The CDR3 is CASTVDRMSNEKLFF. The DNA of the CDR3 is TGTGCCAGCACCGTGGACAGAATGAGTAATGAAAAACTGTTTTTT.

The chain couples TRBV19 to TRBJ1-2; TRBD1 matches at 10 bases. The CDR3 runs 14 residues. V shed 6 bases and J 8 bases; nucleotides not matched to a gene: 9. From germline, CDR1 is LNHDA and CDR2 SQIVND (reference sequence). Here the CDR3 reads CASSLGQGTRGYTF. The CDR3 coding sequence is TGTGCCAGTAGCCTGGGACAGGGGACGAGGGGCTACACCTTC.

The rearrangement uses TRBV14 and TRBJ2-4; 10 positions match TRBD2. The germline V gene encodes CDR1 SGHDN and CDR2 FVKESK. The CDR3 is 20 residues long. The junction had 15 bases not matched to a gene; V was cut back by 4 bases and J by 0 bases. Here the CDR3 reads CASSPSTLAGAGLAKNIQYF. The CDR3, as DNA: TGTGCCAGCAGCCCTTCGACTCTAGCGGGAGCTGGTTTAGCCAAAAACATTCAGTACTTC. Looking up the rest from reference TRBV14 and TRBJ2-4 gives the full variable domain: EAGVTQFPSHSVIEKGQTVTLRCDPISGHDNLYWYRRVMGKEIKFLLHFVKESKQDESGMPNNRFLAERTGGTYSTLKVQPAELEDSGVYFCASSPSTLAGAGLAKNIQYFGAGTRLSVL.

V usage is TRBV19 and J usage is TRBJ2-3; possible D gene TRBD1, 5 bases. Trimming removed 0 bases from V and 1 base from J, with 8 bases in between. Germline V lookup: CDR1 LNHDA, CDR2 SQIVND (reference sequence). The CDR3 spans 15 residues. CDR3 in amino acids: CASSIDVTGTDTQYF. Written as DNA, the CDR3 is TGTGCCAGTAGTATAGATGTGACAGGCACAGATACGCAGTATTTT.

The genes are TRBV9 and TRBJ2-3; D gene unclear. The V end was cut by 0 bases, the J end by 3 bases, with 8 bases between. Per the germline V gene, CDR1 is SGDLS and CDR2 is YYNGEE. The CDR3 is made up of 14 amino acids. CDR3 loop: CASSVESATDTQYF. CDR3 DNA: TGTGCCAGCAGCGTAGAATCAGCGACAGATACGCAGTATTTT.

The chain uses TRBV7-2 and TRBJ2-4, with TRBD2 as a possible D gene (5 bases). CDR1 and CDR2 (germline): SGHTA, FQGNSA. The CDR3 totals 14 residues. Trimming left V 3 bases short and J 6 bases short, with 12 bases between. The CDR3 region is CASSFRDSINIQYF. Written as DNA, the CDR3 is TGTGCCAGCAGCTTCCGGGATTCAATAAACATTCAGTACTTC. Together with reference TRBV7-2 and TRBJ2-4, the CDR3 gives the full variable domain: GAGVSQSPSNKVTEKGKDVELRCDPISGHTALYWYRQSLGQGLEFLIYFQGNSAPDKSGLPSDRFSAERTGGSVSTLTIQRTQQEDSAVYLCASSFRDSINIQYFGAGTRLSVL.

This chain uses TRBV27 with TRBJ1-5; 11 bases line up with TRBD1. Trimming removed 3 bases from V and 6 bases from J; junction bases left unmatched: 7. Germline-derived CDR1 and CDR2 are MNHEY and SMNVEV (reference sequence). The CDR3 loop spans 16 amino acids. The CDR3 is CASSFSRTGGGQPQHF. In nucleotides, the CDR3 is TGTGCCAGCAGTTTCTCTCGGACAGGGGGCGGTCAGCCCCAGCATTTT.

The chain carries TRBV7-9 and TRBJ2-7; 13 bases line up with TRBD2. The CDR3 covers 15 residues. The germline V gene has CDR1 SEHNR and CDR2 FQNEAQ (reference sequence). The V and J ends lost 7 bases and 7 bases, in that order; junction bases with no gene match: 10. The CDR3 bases are TGTGCCAGCACCCTACTAGCGGGAGGGCCAGCTGAGCAGTACTTC. It is translated as CASTLLAGGPAEQYF.

J is TRBJ2-7 and V is TRBV7-3; no firm D call. Germline lookup yields CDR1 SGHTA and CDR2 FQGTGA. V gave up 5 bases and J gave up 6 bases, with 14 bases separating them. The CDR3 has 13 amino acids. Here the CDR3 reads CASSPSSVTEQYF. CDR3 coding DNA: TGTGCCAGCAGCCCCTCTTCAGTTACCGAGCAGTACTTC.

The J gene is TRBJ2-7, the V gene TRBV7-9; D unclear. V lost 5 bases, J lost 2 bases, and 7 bases lay in between. This CDR3 region has 12 residues. Germline CDR1 and CDR2: SEHNR and FQNEAQ (reference sequence). The CDR3 DNA reads as TGTGCCAGCAGCCTCCCCCCCTACGAGCAGTACTTC. This sequence encodes CASSLPPYEQYF. Variable domain in full (rest from reference TRBV7-9 and TRBJ2-7): DTGVSQNPRHKITKRGQNVTFRCDPISEHNRLYWYRQTLGQGPEFLTYFQNEAQLEKSRLLSDRFSAERPKGSFSTLEIQRTEQGDSAMYLCASSLPPYEQYFGPGTRLTVT.

V usage is TRBV7-2 and J usage is TRBJ2-7; TRBD2 aligns across 12 bases. Trimming at V came to 4 bases and at J to 0 bases, leaving 7 bases not matched to a gene. Looked up from germline, CDR1 is SGHTA and CDR2 is FQGNSA. The length of the CDR3 is 17 residues. CDR3 residues: CASSSRLAGVLSYEQYF. The CDR3 coding sequence is TGTGCCAGCAGCTCCAGACTAGCGGGAGTCCTCTCCTACGAGCAGTACTTC.

This clone was detected only a few times. The chain links TRBV7-6 to TRBJ2-7; TRBD2 aligns across 8 bases. The junction had 5 bases not matched to a gene; V was cut back by 5 bases and J by 2 bases. The CDR3 covers 14 residues. Looked up from germline, CDR1 is SGHVS and CDR2 is FNYEAQ. As DNA, the CDR3 is TGTGCCAGCAGCCCTGCGGGGGGAACCTACGAGCAGTACTTC. Translating it yields CASSPAGGTYEQYF. Drawing the rest from reference TRBV7-6 and TRBJ2-7, the complete variable domain is GAGVSQSPRYKVTKRGQDVALRCDPISGHVSLYWYRQALGQGPEFLTYFNYEAQQDKSGLPNDRFSAERPEGSISTLTIQRTEQRDSAMYRCASSPAGGTYEQYFGPGTRLTVT.

The rearrangement uses TRBV7-3 and TRBJ2-1, with 9 bases lining up with TRBD2. This CDR3 contains 15 residues. CDR1 SGHTA and CDR2 FQGTGA come from the germline V gene. With V trimmed by 4 bases and J by 6 bases, 7 bases remained unmatched. The CDR3 here is CASSWVSGSGNEQFF. The CDR3 DNA reads TGTGCCAGCAGCTGGGTTAGCGGGAGCGGCAATGAGCAGTTCTTC.

Remarks on this clone: Additional DNA sequences in this sample encode the identical CDR3. The chain combines TRBV14 with TRBJ1-5; D is unresolved. The CDR3 loop spans 13 amino acids. Germline loops: CDR1 SGHDN, CDR2 FVKESK. V lost 1 base to trimming and J lost 3 bases, with 4 bases between them. The chain's CDR3 is CASSQGPNQPQHF. The CDR3 DNA reads as TGTGCCAGCAGCCAAGGGCCCAATCAGCCCCAGCATTTT.

The CDR3 region has the DNA TGTGCCAGCAGCGACCGACAGGGGGCGGGCAATCAGCCCCAGCATTTT. Protein product: CASSDRQGAGNQPQHF. The chain employs TRBV7-2 and TRBJ1-5; TRBD1 matches 10 bases. Unmatched junction bases numbered 6, after V lost 5 bases and J lost 2 bases. Germline V gives CDR1 SGHTA, CDR2 FQGNSA. This CDR3 has 16 amino acids.

The genes are TRBV24-1 and TRBJ1-4; tentatively, D is TRBD1 (5 bases). This CDR3 is 16 amino acids long. The germline V gene encodes CDR1 KGHDR and CDR2 SFDVKD. Trimming cost V 7 bases and J 3 bases, with 17 bases left between them. CDR3 DNA sequence: TGTGCCACCAGCCCAGACAGAGGAGACGCTAATGAAAAACTGTTTTTT. As protein: CATSPDRGDANEKLFF.